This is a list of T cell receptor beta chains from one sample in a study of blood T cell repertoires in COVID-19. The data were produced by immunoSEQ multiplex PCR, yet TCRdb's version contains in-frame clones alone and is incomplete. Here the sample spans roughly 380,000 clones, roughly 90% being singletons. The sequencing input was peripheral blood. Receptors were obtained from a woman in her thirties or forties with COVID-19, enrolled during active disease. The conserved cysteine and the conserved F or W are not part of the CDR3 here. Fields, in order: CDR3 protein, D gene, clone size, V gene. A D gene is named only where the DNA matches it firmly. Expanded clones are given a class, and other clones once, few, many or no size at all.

AIALGDRGQAF	TRBD1	NA	TRBV10-3
SAITGGYT	NA	NA	TRBV20-1
ASSASANIKTDTQY	NA	NA	TRBV9
ASRDRGTEAF	TRBD1	NA	TRBV28
ASSVAQGNYGYT	NA	NA	TRBV9
ASSQSGGNEQF	TRBD1	NA	TRBV7-9
ASSLFRDTTGELF	NA	NA	TRBV5-1
ASSLEEFSEQF	NA	NA	TRBV12-3/TRBV12-4
ASKSSFGSTNEKLF	NA	NA	TRBV30
ASSRGSGTDTQY	NA	NA	TRBV3-1/TRBV3-2
ASSFGASKPQH	NA	NA	TRBV7-2
ASSLTAYGYT	NA	NA	TRBV5-5
ARSARPLGSMNTEAF	NA	NA	TRBV5-3
ASSLALVQRDPQY	TRBD2	NA	TRBV5-8
AWSVPSSLRTNEKLF	NA	NA	TRBV30
ASSFSTANYGYT	NA	NA	TRBV5-5
ASSQEPAGSTEAF	NA	NA	TRBV4-3
ASSSLSAVSNQPQH	NA	NA	TRBV6-2/TRBV6-3
ASSLASQETQY	NA	NA	TRBV5-1
ASSLEAPGLPGNTIY	NA	NA	TRBV7-2
AISESKGAVVEQY	TRBD1	NA	TRBV10-3
ASSLRGRNTEAF	NA	NA	TRBV5-4
ASSRGGVDSPLH	NA	many	TRBV6-5
ATSREKGAGNTEAF	NA	NA	TRBV15
ASSPPPGINEKLF	NA	NA	TRBV18
ASSRRGGVYNEQF	TRBD2	NA	TRBV7-8
ASSAGTSGGAGETQY	TRBD2	NA	TRBV9
ASSGWTGMRYEQY	TRBD1	NA	TRBV3-1/TRBV3-2
ASSLSGSPLH	NA	NA	TRBV13
ASRRTAQNQPQH	NA	NA	TRBV19
ASSRRAGVRTYNEQF	TRBD2	once	TRBV4-3
ASSLQGVGSGNTIY	TRBD1	NA	TRBV28
ASSITGERAYEQY	TRBD1	NA	TRBV27
ASSHRGTGFDWQPQH	TRBD1	NA	TRBV6-6
ASSLSGGLKNIQY	NA	NA	TRBV7-3
ASSPLSGGLGATNEKLF	NA	NA	TRBV18
AWSVTGLDQPQH	NA	NA	TRBV30
ASRGGRNYNEQF	NA	NA	TRBV10-2
ASKPIAYTDTQY	NA	NA	TRBV2
AWSVTGRRNQPQH	NA	NA	TRBV30
ASSRLGKMGTGELF	NA	NA	TRBV5-6
ASRNRDRATDTQY	TRBD1	NA	TRBV2
ATTLGGLNTEAF	NA	NA	TRBV24-1
ASSPPSGRAPLH	NA	NA	TRBV6-2/TRBV6-3
ASSLGLVGYEQY	TRBD2	NA	TRBV28
ASSYGRGTSGMGLF	TRBD2	NA	TRBV6-2/TRBV6-3
ASNQSTQQGQGDGYT	TRBD1	NA	TRBV19
ASSQDPGSEYSEQY	NA	NA	TRBV4-2
ASSQFIGSTEAF	NA	NA	TRBV3-1/TRBV3-2
ASSQGIGGGLTDTQY	TRBD2	NA	TRBV14
ASRGGSSPDTQY	TRBD2	once	TRBV5-1
AISETGGLGQPQH	TRBD1	once	TRBV10-3
ASSLQGAGNEQF	NA	NA	TRBV11-2
ASSIGSGSHYEQY	TRBD2	once	TRBV28
ASSGTGGEQPQH	TRBD1	NA	TRBV28